The 25 T cell receptor beta chains below come from one sample, sequenced in a study of beta chain features in type 1 diabetes. The investigators reverse transcribed all of the isolated RNA, so they sequenced expressed TCRB transcripts. The assay was immunoSEQ multiplex PCR, and TCRdb's table has in-frame clones only and misses some. The data contain hundreds of thousands of clones, around 13% of them singletons. The sequencing sample was made of naive CD4+ T cells from blood. These receptors all stem from a man aged 18 to 35 in good health.

The rearrangement links TRBV9 to TRBJ2-1; 7 nucleotides match TRBD2. The CDR3 loop spans 17 amino acids. Germline loops: CDR1 SGDLS, CDR2 YYNGEE. Trimming took 2 bases from V and 3 from J; bases not matched to a gene: 11. The CDR3 protein is CASSVAGASGLYNEQFF. The DNA for the CDR3 is TGTGCCAGCAGCGTGGCCGGGGCTAGCGGACTCTACAATGAGCAGTTCTTC. The entire variable domain, with the rest obtained from reference TRBV9 and TRBJ2-1, is as follows: DSGVTQTPKHLITATGQRVTLRCSPRSGDLSVYWYQQSLDQGLQFLIQYYNGEERAKGNILERFSAQQFPDLHSELNLSSLELGDSALYFCASSVAGASGLYNEQFFGPGTRLTVL.

This clone showed up just a few times. The chain joins TRBV7-3 to TRBJ2-1, with 13 bases that match TRBD2. This CDR3 has 16 amino acids. Germline loops: CDR1 SGHTA, CDR2 FQGTGA. V lost 0 bases to trimming and J lost 5 bases; unmatched junction nucleotides: 1. CDR3 loop: CASSLTGLAGNNEQFF. In nucleotides, the CDR3 is TGTGCCAGCAGCTTAACGGGACTAGCGGGGAACAATGAGCAGTTCTTC.

The V gene is TRBV5-1, the J gene TRBJ2-7; 14 bases fit TRBD2. The CDR3 spans 17 residues. The J segment lost 1 base and the V segment lost 4 bases, leaving 7 bases of the junction unmatched. Germline CDR1 SGHRS, CDR2 YFSETQ. The CDR3 DNA is TGCGCCAGCAGCCCTGGACTAGCGGGAGGTATTTCCTACGAGCAGTACTTC. Translated: CASSPGLAGGISYEQYF.

This clone was detected a few times. The chain is built from TRBV7-2 and TRBJ2-7; 10 bases agree with TRBD1. Trimming cost V 5 bases and J 2 bases; bases outside gene matches: 6. There are 15 residues in the CDR3. Germline V gene lookup returns CDR1 SGHTA and CDR2 FQGNSA. CDR3 DNA: TGTGCCAGCAGCGGAAGGGACAGGGGCGCCTACGAGCAGTACTTC. Protein: CASSGRDRGAYEQYF.

This clone was observed a handful of times. The V call is TRBV30, the J call TRBJ2-4, with 8 nucleotides matching TRBD2. J lost 5 bases, V lost 0 bases, and 15 bases had no gene match. The CDR3 sequence is 18 residues long. Per the germline V gene, CDR1 is GTSNPN and CDR2 is SVGIG (reference sequence). The DNA for the CDR3 is TGTGCCTGGAGTGTACATTTGAGGCTAGCGGGTTTTCAAAACATTCAGTACTTC. Protein sequence: CAWSVHLRLAGFQNIQYF.

This clone has a handful of counts. CDR3 region: CSVEDPAVEGAGGTDTQYF. Written as DNA, the CDR3 is TGCAGCGTTGAAGATCCGGCAGTCGAGGGGGCGGGAGGGACAGATACGCAGTATTTT. This sequence joins TRBV29-1 and TRBJ2-3; 9 positions agree with TRBD2. The germline gives CDR1 SQVTM, CDR2 ANQGSEA. After removal of 0 bases from V and 3 bases from J, the junction contained 16 bases not matched to a gene. This CDR3 has 19 amino acids.

The chain is built from TRBV4-2 and TRBJ2-7, with TRBD1 identical over 10 bases. Losses at the gene ends were 1 base for V and 7 bases for J; bases not matched to a gene: 4. Germline V lookup: CDR1 LGHNA, CDR2 YNFKEQ. The CDR3 extends over 14 amino acids. The CDR3 loop reads CASSQGQGAEEQYF. In nucleotides, the CDR3 is TGTGCCAGCAGCCAAGGACAGGGGGCGGAGGAGCAGTACTTC.

The rearrangement joins TRBV6-5 to TRBJ2-7, with 7 bases fitting TRBD1. Germline trimming cut 6 bases from V and 4 bases from J; bases unmatched to any gene: 9. The CDR3 has 14 amino acids. The germline V gene has CDR1 MNHEY and CDR2 SVGAGI. Here the CDR3 reads CASRPGTAQYEQYF. CDR3 in DNA: TGTGCCAGCAGGCCCGGGACAGCTCAATACGAGCAGTACTTC.

CDR3 in amino acids: CASSFRGPPRTTEAFF. The DNA of the CDR3 is TGTGCCAGCAGTTTCAGGGGGCCCCCTCGCACCACTGAAGCTTTCTTT. This chain joins TRBV28 and TRBJ1-1, with TRBD1 identical over 8 bases. CDR3 size: 16 residues. Germline V lookup: CDR1 MDHEN, CDR2 SYDVKM. V gave up 3 bases and J gave up 4 bases; unmatched junction bases: 10.

This clone occurred a few times. The chain combines TRBV5-4 with TRBJ2-1, with 7 positions matching TRBD1. The V and J ends lost 7 bases and 4 bases, in that order; junction bases with no gene match: 8. This CDR3 has 14 residues. Germline V CDR1 and CDR2: SGHNT, YYREEE (reference sequence). CDR3 DNA: TGTGCCAGCGGCAGAACAGGGGAGTACAATGAGCAGTTCTTC. This encodes CASGRTGEYNEQFF.

The V gene is TRBV19, the J gene TRBJ2-7; 7 bases align to TRBD1. CDR3 size: 13 residues. Germline lookup yields CDR1 LNHDA and CDR2 SQIVND (reference sequence). After removal of 5 bases from V and 2 bases from J, the junction contained 3 bases not matched to a gene. The CDR3 DNA sequence: TGTGCCAGTAGTGCGCAGGGGGCCTACGAGCAGTACTTC. Translating gives CASSAQGAYEQYF. The complete variable domain, with remaining parts taken from reference TRBV19 and TRBJ2-7, reads DGGITQSPKYLFRKEGQNVTLSCEQNLNHDAMYWYRQDPGQGLRLIYYSQIVNDFQKGDIAEGYSVSREKKESFPLTVTSAQKNPTAFYLCASSAQGAYEQYFGPGTRLTVT.

This clone turned up a few times. The chain couples TRBV5-4 to TRBJ1-1; perhaps TRBD1 as D (5 bases). CDR1 and CDR2 from the germline V gene are SGHNT and YYREEE (reference sequence). The CDR3 has 13 residues. The V end lost 5 bases, the J end lost 6 bases, and 14 bases lay between the germline ends. CDR3 sequence reads: CASSLPGEAEAFF. CDR3 in DNA: TGTGCCAGCAGTCTCCCGGGGGAGGCTGAAGCTTTCTTT.

In this sample, this clone turned up a few times. This sequence joins TRBV5-1 and TRBJ2-7, with D perhaps TRBD1 (6 bases). Germline V CDR1 and CDR2: SGHRS, YFSETQ. The V and J ends lost 0 bases and 3 bases respectively, with 13 bases between them. There are 15 residues in the CDR3. The CDR3 loop is CASSLADRKGYEQYF. The CDR3 DNA reads TGCGCCAGCAGCTTGGCCGACAGGAAAGGCTACGAGCAGTACTTC. Using reference TRBV5-1 and TRBJ2-7 for the parts outside the CDR3, the full variable domain is KAGVTQTPRYLIKTRGQQVTLSCSPISGHRSVSWYQQTPGQGLQFLFEYFSETQRNKGNFPGRFSGRQFSNSRSEMNVSTLELGDSALYLCASSLADRKGYEQYFGPGTRLTVT.

V gene TRBV29-1 combines with J gene TRBJ1-2; D gene uncertain. V was trimmed by 2 bases and J by 4 bases, leaving 8 bases between them. Germline assignment: CDR1 SQVTM and CDR2 ANQGSEA. The CDR3 extends over 12 amino acids. The CDR3, as DNA: TGCAGCGTTGAAAGGGAGGGCTATGGCTACACCTTC. This translates into CSVEREGYGYTF.

The table lists this clone with a few counts. V and J are TRBV19 and TRBJ2-7; TRBD2 matches at 7 bases. With V trimmed by 10 bases and J by 2 bases, 11 bases remained unmatched. Germline V gene data show CDR1 as LNHDA and CDR2 as SQIVND (reference sequence). This CDR3 is 14 amino acids long. For the CDR3, the DNA is TGTGCCACCTCTAGTGGCGGGAGACCCTACGAGCAGTACTTC. Translated: CATSSGGRPYEQYF.

The J gene is TRBJ2-7, the V gene TRBV29-1; 12 bases map to TRBD2. The CDR3 covers 15 residues. CDR1 and CDR2 (germline): SQVTM, ANQGSEA. As DNA, the CDR3 is TGCAGAGAGTGCCTAGCGGGAGGGCTCGAATACGAGCAGTACTTC. It codes for CRECLAGGLEYEQYF.

This clone was observed a handful of times. The chain joins TRBV28 to TRBJ2-5, with 10 bases lining up with TRBD1. This CDR3 has 14 residues. The germline V gene encodes CDR1 MDHEN and CDR2 SYDVKM. Trimming cost V 4 bases and J 4 bases; bases outside gene matches: 3. The CDR3 here is CASSSGQGSETQYF. CDR3 DNA sequence: TGTGCCAGCAGTTCGGGACAGGGGTCAGAGACCCAGTACTTC.

For this clone: One end of the junction fails to match germline, which may point to a read error. The V call is TRBV11-2, the J call TRBJ2-1; D call uncertain. The germline V gene has CDR1 SGHAT and CDR2 FQNNGV. The CDR3 runs to 15 residues. Here the CDR3 reads CASSLEEQRFNEQFF. In DNA, the CDR3 is TGTGCCAGCAGCCTAGAGGAGCAGCGTTTTAATGAGCAGTTCTTC. Together with reference TRBV11-2 and TRBJ2-1, the CDR3 gives the full variable domain: EAGVAQSPRYKIIEKRQSVAFWCNPISGHATLYWYQQILGQGPKLLIQFQNNGVVDDSQLPKDRFSAERLKGVDSTLKIQPAKLEDSAVYLCASSLEEQRFNEQFFGPGTRLTVL.

To note about this clone: This specimen includes other DNA sequences encoding the same CDR3. The rearrangement uses TRBV28 and TRBJ2-7; 8 nucleotides agree with TRBD1. The ends lost 6 bases at V and 2 bases at J; junction bases unmatched: 3. Germline V gives CDR1 MDHEN, CDR2 SYDVKM. There are 13 residues in the CDR3. CDR3 DNA: TGTGCCAGCAGGGGACAGGCCCCCTACGAGCAGTACTTC. Amino acid sequence: CASRGQAPYEQYF. The full variable domain, its missing parts supplied by reference TRBV28 and TRBJ2-7, is DVKVTQSSRYLVKRTGEKVFLECVQDMDHENMFWYRQDPGLGLRLIYFSYDVKMKEKGDIPEGYSVSREKKERFSLILESASTNQTSMYLCASRGQAPYEQYFGPGTRLTVT.

V is TRBV29-1 and J is TRBJ2-7, with 10 bases identical to TRBD2. CDR1 SQVTM and CDR2 ANQGSEA come from the germline V gene. The CDR3 extends over 14 amino acids. The J segment lost 7 bases and the V segment lost 1 base, leaving 7 bases of the junction unmatched. Here the CDR3 DNA reads TGCAGCGTTGAAGGGAGACTAGCGGGCGGTGAGCAGTACTTC. It yields the protein CSVEGRLAGGEQYF.

This clone was observed a few times. The chain joins TRBV5-6 to TRBJ1-5, with D possibly matching TRBD1 (6 bases). V lost 0 bases, J lost 7 bases, and 8 bases lay in between. The CDR3 contains 13 residues. Germline V lookup: CDR1 SGHDT, CDR2 YYEEEE. CDR3 bases: TGTGCCAGCAGCTTGGAGGGGGTACAGCCCCAGCATTTT. It yields the protein CASSLEGVQPQHF.

The rearrangement joins TRBV6-6 to TRBJ2-5, with D maybe TRBD2 (6 bases). CDR1 and CDR2 from the germline V gene are MNHNY and SVGAGI (reference sequence). Deletions cut 2 bases from V and 7 bases from J, with 17 bases between. The CDR3 length is 15 residues. CDR3 in amino acids: CASSYGGRRRGTQYF. In DNA, the CDR3 is TGTGCCAGCAGTTACGGGGGACGGAGGAGGGGGACCCAGTACTTC.

This chain uses TRBV9 with TRBJ1-3; D is undetermined. This CDR3 contains 14 residues. The germline CDR1 and CDR2 sequences are SGDLS and YYNGEE. V dropped 5 bases and J dropped 0 bases, with 9 bases sitting between them. The CDR3 nucleotides are TGTGCCAGCAGACCGAGTCTCTCTGGAAACACCATATATTTT. It specifies CASRPSLSGNTIYF. Filled out from reference TRBV9 and TRBJ1-3, the complete variable domain reads DSGVTQTPKHLITATGQRVTLRCSPRSGDLSVYWYQQSLDQGLQFLIQYYNGEERAKGNILERFSAQQFPDLHSELNLSSLELGDSALYFCASRPSLSGNTIYFGEGSWLTVV.

V and J are TRBV2 and TRBJ2-2; D is unclear. The germline gives CDR1 SNHLY, CDR2 FYNNEI. V was shortened by 5 bases and J by 6 bases, with 13 bases between the two germline ends. The CDR3 consists of 14 residues. This chain's CDR3 is CASSPPRVAGELFF. CDR3 DNA: TGTGCCAGCAGTCCACCTAGAGTGGCCGGGGAGCTGTTTTTT.

The sample holds a few counts of this clone. The chain has TRBV2 and TRBJ1-5, with D possibly being TRBD1 (6 bases). The germline gives CDR1 SNHLY, CDR2 FYNNEI. The CDR3 runs to 14 residues. Trimming left V 8 bases short and J 3 bases short, with 14 bases between. In nucleotides, the CDR3 is TGTGCCAGCGGAGGCACAGGGATCAATCAGCCCCAGCATTTT. Translating gives CASGGTGINQPQHF.